This T cell receptor beta chain was found in a study of graft-versus-host responses after intestinal transplantation. Study-level background: Recipients had transplants, and these were multivisceral, liver-intestinal, or isolated intestinal. Study-wide findings and caveats: Early post-transplant HvG declines were associated with peak circulating GvH clone levels.

Assay: immunoSEQ multiplex PCR; the TCRdb copy retains only in-frame clones and omits some. The sample includes 7,500 to 10,000 clones, around 91% of them seen just once. For this clone: Its antigen is unknown.

The CDR3 extends over 14 amino acids. The germline V and J ends were trimmed by 3 bases and 0 bases, with 6 bases remaining between them. Germline CDR1 and CDR2: SEHNR and FQNEAQ (reference sequence). This receptor was obtained from a human patient who received an intestinal transplant, so some T cells may come from the graft donor. This rearrangement joins TRBV7-9 to TRBJ1-3, with D unresolved. The sample was PBMCs, taken roughly 43 days after intestinal transplant. The CDR3 sequence: CASSFKSSGNTIYF. DNA for the CDR3: TGTGCCAGCAGCTTCAAGAGCTCTGGAAACACCATATATTTT.